This T cell receptor (beta chain) was sequenced during a study of T cell responses to AZD1222 COVID-19 vaccine. Remarks on this clone: As yet, its antigen is unknown.

Study-wide findings and caveats: Among spike-specific TCRs, nearly half reportedly target unmutated variant regions. Repertoires were obtained solely post-peak T cell response. Among the donors, most were white British and more were female, and clonal diversity was possibly underestimated. Spike was spanned by vaccine-associated CD4 TCRs, which were dominant at 160-218 and 743-854.

Profiled with immunoSEQ multiplex PCR; TCRdb holds only in-frame clones, not every one. Of roughly 200,000 clones detected, approximately 94% appear once; the ten largest clones hold 1.7%. The V end lost 4 bases, the J end lost 8 bases, and 15 bases lay between the germline ends. Germline CDR1 and CDR2: SGDLS and YYNGEE. The CDR3 spans 13 residues. Material: peripheral blood, obtained 28 days after the second dose of the MenACWY control vaccine. The chain uses TRBV9 and TRBJ1-2; maybe TRBD1 (6 bases). The TCR originated in an adult who received the MenACWY meningococcal vaccine as a control. CDR3 DNA sequence: TGTGCCAGCAGCTCCGGACAGAGCGAGGGCTACACCTTC. Protein: CASSSGQSEGYTF.